The 20 T cell receptor beta chains reported below all come from one sample, sequenced in a study of T cells after yellow fever vaccination. Each CDR3 protein gets one entry after TCRdb re-called the 5' RACE reads with MiXCR. The sample records some 63,000 distinct CDR3 sequences, 7.4% being singletons. The sample consisted of CD8+ T cells sorted from PBMCs, taken 15 days after the yellow fever booster vaccination. Receptors originate from a man younger than 45 who received the YFV17D yellow fever vaccine.

This clonotype has just a few counts. The rearrangement links TRBV27 to TRBJ1-2; 12 nucleotides match TRBD1. Germline loops: CDR1 MNHEY, CDR2 SMNVEV (reference sequence). This CDR3 is 15 amino acids long. The J segment lost 7 bases and the V segment lost 5 bases, leaving 8 bases of the junction unmatched. Written as DNA, the CDR3 is TGTGCCAGCAGTCTGACCGGGACAGGGGGCTTTGGCTACACCTTC. Its protein is CASSLTGTGGFGYTF.

This clonotype was observed at least ten times. The chain combines TRBV27 with TRBJ2-1; no clear D. Trimming removed 2 bases from V and 6 bases from J, with 5 bases in between. Germline CDR1 is MNHEY and CDR2 is SMNVEV (reference sequence). CDR3 length: 12 amino acids. DNA of the CDR3: TGTGCCAGCAGTTTACTGGGCAATGAGCAGTTCTTC. Its translation: CASSLLGNEQFF.

This clonotype was seen only a few times. This chain connects TRBV27 to TRBJ1-3, with a weak D call TRBD1 (5 bases). The CDR3 spans 15 residues. Germline values: CDR1 MNHEY, CDR2 SMNVEV (reference sequence). V was clipped by 2 bases and J by 4 bases, with 12 bases between them. The CDR3 is CASSLGQGPGNTIYF. DNA for the CDR3: TGTGCCAGCAGTTTAGGGCAGGGCCCAGGAAACACCATATATTTT.

This clonotype came up many times. V and J are TRBV4-3 and TRBJ2-2, with D tentatively TRBD2 (5 bases). CDR3 length: 14 residues. Germline V CDR1 and CDR2: LGHNA, YSLEER. Trimming left V 0 bases short and J 7 bases short, with 9 bases between. DNA for the CDR3: TGCGCCAGCAGCCAAGATCGGGGTAACGGGGAGCTGTTTTTT. It specifies CASSQDRGNGELFF.

Ten or more counts support this clonotype. The CDR3 DNA reads TGTGCCAGCAGCCGGGAAACGGGGTACAATGAGCAGTTCTTC. Amino acids: CASSRETGYNEQFF. The rearrangement joins TRBV14 to TRBJ2-1, with a tentative D call TRBD2 (5 bases). Germline V gives CDR1 SGHDN, CDR2 FVKESK. V was trimmed by 4 bases and J by 4 bases, leaving 11 bases between them. There are 14 residues in the CDR3.

There are many counts of this clonotype. The rearrangement links TRBV11-2 to TRBJ1-6, with D uncertain. The CDR3 spans 14 residues. Germline V gives CDR1 SGHAT, CDR2 FQNNGV. The germline V and J ends were trimmed by 0 bases and 4 bases, with 4 bases remaining between them. The CDR3 region has the DNA TGTGCCAGCAGCTTAGAGGCGTATAATTCACCCCTCCACTTT. Amino acids: CASSLEAYNSPLHF. Full variable domain (missing parts from reference TRBV11-2 and TRBJ1-6): EAGVAQSPRYKIIEKRQSVAFWCNPISGHATLYWYQQILGQGPKLLIQFQNNGVVDDSQLPKDRFSAERLKGVDSTLKIQPAKLEDSAVYLCASSLEAYNSPLHFGNGTRLTVT.

Many counts were recorded for this clonotype. J is TRBJ1-5 and V is TRBV10-3; TRBD1 is a possible D gene (5 bases). Per the germline V gene, CDR1 is ENHRY and CDR2 is SYGVKD. The length of the CDR3 is 17 residues. The ends were cut back, 0 bases at V and 0 bases at J, with 12 bases in the middle. This CDR3 reads CAISESMAGFSNQPQHF. The CDR3 region has the DNA TGTGCCATCAGTGAGTCGATGGCAGGGTTTAGCAATCAGCCCCAGCATTTT.

This clonotype was recorded many times. The CDR3 loop is CASSLVGTGPYEQYF. In DNA, the CDR3 is TGTGCCAGCAGTTTAGTAGGGACAGGTCCCTACGAGCAGTACTTC. The rearrangement uses TRBV12-3 or TRBV12-4 and TRBJ2-7; TRBD1 matches at 8 bases. After removal of 1 base from V and 2 bases from J, the junction contained 4 bases not matched to a gene. CDR3 length: 15 amino acids.

This clonotype was detected ten times or more. This chain joins TRBV5-1 and TRBJ2-5; D gene ambiguous. Germline V gives CDR1 SGHRS, CDR2 YFSETQ. With 1 base removed from V and 2 bases from J, the gap between germline ends came to 9 bases. The CDR3 extends over 14 amino acids. The CDR3 loop reads CASSLSGLQETQYF. CDR3 bases: TGCGCCAGCAGCTTGTCAGGCCTTCAAGAGACCCAGTACTTC.

This clonotype was seen repeatedly, ten times or more. This chain uses TRBV27 with TRBJ1-6; D gene ambiguous. The CDR3 spans 14 residues. Germline values: CDR1 MNHEY, CDR2 SMNVEV (reference sequence). Trimming cost V 4 bases and J 7 bases, with 11 bases left between them. Written as DNA, the CDR3 is TGTGCCAGCAGTTGGGCAGGCGGGAATTCACCCCTCCACTTT. The encoded protein is CASSWAGGNSPLHF.

This clonotype was counted many times. This chain uses TRBV2 with TRBJ2-7, with D perhaps matching TRBD2 (6 bases). V was shortened by 2 bases and J by 6 bases, with 14 bases between the two germline ends. This CDR3 contains 14 residues. CDR1 and CDR2 from the germline V gene are SNHLY and FYNNEI. CDR3 bases: TGTGCCAGCAGTGAATCTCCGGGAGTGGGCGAGCAGTACTTC. As protein: CASSESPGVGEQYF.

The table lists this clonotype with many counts. The chain couples TRBV28 to TRBJ2-1; 9 bases match TRBD1. The germline V gene encodes CDR1 MDHEN and CDR2 SYDVKM. J lost 2 bases, V lost 8 bases, and 16 bases had no gene match. The CDR3 sequence is 18 residues long. The CDR3 sequence: CASAPRAAGDRAYNEQFF. CDR3 nucleotides: TGTGCCAGCGCTCCCCGAGCGGCGGGGGACAGGGCCTACAATGAGCAGTTCTTC.

In its sample, this clonotype is medium-sized. The chain combines TRBV7-9 with TRBJ1-1; 10 bases are a match to TRBD1. The CDR3 spans 12 residues. The germline gives CDR1 SEHNR, CDR2 FQNEAQ (reference sequence). The junction had 1 base not matched to a gene; V was cut back by 5 bases and J by 7 bases. The CDR3: CASSGTGVEAFF. CDR3 coding DNA: TGTGCCAGCAGCGGGACAGGGGTTGAAGCTTTCTTT.

For this clonotype: This may arise from a read error, as a much more abundant clone is one base away. J is TRBJ2-7 and V is TRBV5-6; unclear D gene. The CDR3 contains 13 residues. Germline V CDR1 and CDR2: SGHDT, YYEEEE. Trimming removed 1 base at V and 6 bases at J, with 11 bases between. This chain's CDR3 is CASSLKWRREQYF. CDR3 sequence (DNA): TGTGCCAGCAGCTTGAAATGGCGGCGCGAGCAGTACTTC. The full variable domain, completed using reference TRBV5-6 and TRBJ2-7, is DAGVTQSPTHLIKTRGQQVTLRCSPKSGHDTVSWYQQALGQGPQFIFQYYEEEERQRGNFPDRFSGHQFPNYSSELNVNALLLGDSALYLCASSLKWRREQYFGPGTRLTVT.

This clonotype was recorded many times. The CDR3 DNA reads as TGTGCCAGCAGCGTAGCGTCTAGCGGCACAGATACGCAGTATTTT. The encoded protein is CASSVASSGTDTQYF. The chain uses TRBV9 and TRBJ2-3; TRBD2 is a possible D gene (6 bases). Germline V gene sequence: CDR1 SGDLS, CDR2 YYNGEE. Trimming stripped 0 bases from V and 1 base from J, with 9 bases between. The CDR3 consists of 15 residues. The variable domain in full, completed from reference TRBV9 and TRBJ2-3, reads DSGVTQTPKHLITATGQRVTLRCSPRSGDLSVYWYQQSLDQGLQFLIQYYNGEERAKGNILERFSAQQFPDLHSELNLSSLELGDSALYFCASSVASSGTDTQYFGPGTRLTVL.

This clonotype was seen repeatedly, ten times or more. This chain uses TRBV12-3 or TRBV12-4 with TRBJ1-1; no clear D gene. The CDR3 consists of 12 residues. Trimming cost V 1 base and J 7 bases, with 7 bases left between them. The CDR3 reads CASSLGPNEAFF. The CDR3 DNA reads TGTGCCAGCAGTTTAGGACCCAATGAAGCTTTCTTT.

This clonotype was detected ten times or more. This rearrangement joins TRBV12-3 or TRBV12-4 to TRBJ2-3, with unresolved D. V dropped 4 bases and J dropped 6 bases, with 5 bases sitting between them. The CDR3 has 11 residues. The CDR3 DNA sequence: TGTGCCAGCAGTTCTCGGGATACGCAGTATTTT. Translation: CASSSRDTQYF.

In its sample, this clonotype was seen many times. The rearrangement links TRBV12-3 or TRBV12-4 to TRBJ2-1, with 9 bases aligning to TRBD2. Trimming cost V 5 bases and J 1 base; bases outside gene matches: 3. The CDR3 has 15 amino acids. CDR3 region: CASSPSGKSYNEQFF. The CDR3 bases are TGTGCCAGCAGTCCTAGCGGGAAATCCTACAATGAGCAGTTCTTC.

This clonotype was picked up many times. The chain uses TRBV20-1 and TRBJ2-3, with 10 nucleotides matching TRBD2. The CDR3 covers 16 residues. The germline V gene encodes CDR1 DFQATT and CDR2 SNEGSKA (reference sequence). J gave up 4 bases and V 0 bases, and 7 bases lay outside the gene matches. CDR3 bases: TGCAGTGCTAGAGATCTAGCGGGAGCCCCCTCAGATACGCAGTATTTT. Translating gives CSARDLAGAPSDTQYF.

This clonotype was counted at least ten times. The genes are TRBV3-1 and TRBJ1-2; D is possibly TRBD1 (6 bases). The CDR3 runs to 13 residues. Germline V gene data show CDR1 as LGHDT and CDR2 as YNNKEL (reference sequence). Deletions cut 5 bases from V and 5 bases from J, with 12 bases between. As DNA, the CDR3 is TGTGCCAGCAGCGAGACAGGTCCGTATGGCTACACCTTC. This encodes CASSETGPYGYTF. Variable domain in full (rest from reference TRBV3-1 and TRBJ1-2): DTAVSQTPKYLVTQMGNDKSIKCEQNLGHDTMYWYKQDSKKFLKIMFSYNNKELIINETVPNRFSPKSPDKAHLNLHINSLELGDSAVYFCASSETGPYGYTFGSGTRLTVV.